These T cell receptor beta chains were read from a single sample in a study of cytomegalovirus exposure and HLA in healthy donors. The assay was immunoSEQ multiplex PCR, and TCRdb's table has in-frame clones only and misses some. This table has around 170,000 clones, over 70% appearing once. The material sequenced was PBMCs. The source of these receptors is a woman aged 18-29 years in good health and CMV-seronegative. Both conserved end residues are part of each CDR3.

v_call,cdr3_aa
TRBV5-4,CASSFPTSAPHDYEQYF
TRBV5-6,CASSLGAGTSGNQPQHF
TRBV27,CASSLLGQGSGYTF
TRBV6-1,CASSRTGRNTEAFF
TRBV5-1,CASSLEGTPLSGYTF
TRBV10-1,CASSDPTGFNTGELFF
TRBV5-6,CASSFPGGHEQYF
TRBV6-5,CASSSPRWANTEAFF
TRBV7-3,CASSPPVRLAHCEQYF
TRBV7-2,CASSPMGNTIYF
TRBV2,CASSVRGEQYF
TRBV19,CASMDRSNEQFF
TRBV7-9,CASSPTGGTNQPQHF
TRBV21-1,CASSPGQGVNQPQHF
TRBV19,CASSPIRGRTYNEQFF
TRBV23-1,CASSPSPAGMSGSYEQYF
TRBV7-9,CASSLPRGGPSSSVNVLTF
TRBV19,CASSIGLGAPNTGELFF
TRBV6-5,CASTRQASGANGLTF
TRBV5-1,CASSLMGQMNTGELFF
TRBV6-4,CASSDSTSGGAEQFF
TRBV7-9,CASSLGRQGAFF
TRBV10-3,CAISQSPLQGPRQPQHF
TRBV6-5,CASSYSEAYTEAFF
TRBV7-2,CASSLGLAGHTDTQYF
TRBV28,CASSLPDREGNTEAFF
TRBV18,CASSVLGRGQSSYEQYF
TRBV6-1,CASNEGAGWGEKLFF
TRBV30,CAWSPNGGWHEKLFF
TRBV7-9,CASSSQTSGLYEQYF
TRBV7-9,CSSSLAHRGPDTEAFF
TRBV28,CASSPSDRALVGAFF
TRBV19,CASSPGSGTGFNYGYTF
TRBV29-1,CSVVLAGANTGELFF
TRBV7-9,CASSSSTGAGANVLTF
TRBV6-1,CASSPKRGRNYGYTF
TRBV5-1,CASSLGLGQGKDEQFF
TRBV12-5,CASGLGQGDEKLFF
TRBV19,CASSIPGNQPQHF
TRBV19,CASSIAAGFTEAFF
TRBV5-1,CASSLDGRTEAFF
TRBV30,CAWSARRTGRGADTQYF
TRBV10-2,CASSKTGHLKDGANVLTF
TRBV10-3,CAISESGGKVHYGYTF
TRBV11-3,CASVLAGPSGANGLTF
TRBV6-1,CASSDISRQGRNEQFF